The 2 T cell receptor beta chains presented below share a single source sample, sequenced in a study of identical twins. One entry per CDR3 protein, called by TCRdb with MiXCR from the 5' RACE reads. The table records 1.5 million to 2 million distinct CDR3 sequences, around a third of them present only once. Sample: cord blood. The receptors here all came from a newborn girl in good health.

This clonotype was seen only a few times. CDR3 DNA: TGTGCCAGCCAACGGGCCAGGATCTATGGCTACACCTTC. It specifies CASQRARIYGYTF. V usage is TRBV6-1 and J usage is TRBJ1-2; D not certain. V was pared by 8 bases and J by 4 bases, with 14 bases between. Germline V gene lookup returns CDR1 MNHNS and CDR2 SASEGT. This CDR3 is built from 13 residues.

The gene calls are TRBV6-5 and TRBJ2-7; a weak D match, TRBD2 (6 bases). CDR1 is MNHEY, CDR2 SVGAGI, per germline. Trimming shortened V by 2 bases and J by 2 bases, and 13 bases separated the two germline ends. The CDR3 contains 15 residues. DNA for the CDR3: TGTGCCAGCAGTTACGATGGTAGCGGACCCTACGAGCAGTACTTC. This sequence encodes CASSYDGSGPYEQYF.